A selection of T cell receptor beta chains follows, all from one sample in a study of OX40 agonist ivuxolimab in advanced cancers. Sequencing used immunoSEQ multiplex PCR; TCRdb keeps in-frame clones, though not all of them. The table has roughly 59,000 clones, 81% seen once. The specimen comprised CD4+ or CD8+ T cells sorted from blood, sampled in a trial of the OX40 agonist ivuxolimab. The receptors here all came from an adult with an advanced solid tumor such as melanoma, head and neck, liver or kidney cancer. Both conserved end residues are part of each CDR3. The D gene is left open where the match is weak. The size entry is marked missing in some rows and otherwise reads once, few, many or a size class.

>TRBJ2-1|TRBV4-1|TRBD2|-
CASSQASRGGAYNEQFF
TGCGCCAGCAGCCAAGCCTCCCGCGGGGGGGCCTACAATGAGCAGTTCTTC
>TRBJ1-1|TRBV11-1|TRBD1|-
CASSSRDRVGTEAFF
TGTGCCAGCAGCTCGCGGGACAGGGTTGGGACTGAAGCTTTCTTT
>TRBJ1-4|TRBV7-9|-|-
CASSFKSSNEKLFF
TGTGCCAGCAGCTTCAAGTCCTCTAATGAAAAACTGTTTTTT
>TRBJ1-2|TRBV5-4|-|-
CASRGWDFNYGYTF
TGTGCCAGCAGGGGATGGGACTTTAACTATGGCTACACCTTC
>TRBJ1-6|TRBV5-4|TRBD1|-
CASTTQGGVHNF
TGTGCCAGCACCACTCAGGGGGGCGTACATAACTTT
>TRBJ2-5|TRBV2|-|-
CASRDLGGSETQYF
TGTGCCAGCAGAGATCTAGGTGGTTCGGAGACCCAGTACTTC
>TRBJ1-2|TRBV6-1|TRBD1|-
CASSETGQGIYGYTF
TGTGCCAGCAGTGAAACGGGACAGGGGATCTATGGCTACACCTTC
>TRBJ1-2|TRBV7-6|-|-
CASSLRSQGSGGYTF
TGTGCCAGCAGCTTAAGATCTCAGGGTTCGGGGGGCTACACCTTC
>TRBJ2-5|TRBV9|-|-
CASSPPGASPQETQYF
TGTGCCAGCAGCCCCCCCGGGGCTAGCCCCCAAGAGACCCAGTACTTC
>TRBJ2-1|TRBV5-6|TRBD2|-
CASSITSGGYNEQFF
TGTGCCAGCAGCATAACTAGCGGGGGTTACAATGAGCAGTTCTTC
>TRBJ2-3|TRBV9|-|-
CASSSKGHQGDTQYF
TGTGCCAGCAGCTCCAAGGGCCATCAGGGAGATACGCAGTATTTT
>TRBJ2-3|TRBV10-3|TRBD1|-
CAIKGTDTDTQYF
TGTGCCATCAAAGGGACAGACACAGATACGCAGTATTTT
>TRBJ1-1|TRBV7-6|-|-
CASSSGGNTEAFF
-
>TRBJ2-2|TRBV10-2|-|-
CASKRGGVTGELFF
TGCGCCAGCAAGAGGGGGGGCGTCACCGGGGAGCTGTTTTTT
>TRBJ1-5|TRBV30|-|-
CAWSGKGQPQHF
TGTGCCTGGAGTGGGAAAGGTCAGCCCCAGCATTTT
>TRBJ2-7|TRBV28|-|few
CASSRGFEQYF
TGTGCCAGCAGTCGAGGGTTCGAGCAGTACTTC
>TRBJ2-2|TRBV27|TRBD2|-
CASSLSGVYTGELFF
TGTGCCAGCAGTTTAAGCGGGGTATACACCGGGGAGCTGTTTTTT
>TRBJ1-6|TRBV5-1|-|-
CASSQDSRNSPLHF
TGCGCCAGCAGCCAGGACAGTAGAAATTCACCCCTCCACTTT
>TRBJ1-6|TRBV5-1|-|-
CASSATQGTYNSPLHF
TGCGCCAGCAGCGCCACCCAGGGAACCTATAATTCACCCCTCCACTTT
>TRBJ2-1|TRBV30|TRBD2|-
CAWSVSGGAYNEQFF
TGTGCCTGGAGTGTATCGGGGGGGGCGTACAATGAGCAGTTCTTC
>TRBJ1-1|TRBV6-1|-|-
CASTSRDRATFF
TGTGCCAGCACATCAAGGGACCGGGCAACTTTCTTT
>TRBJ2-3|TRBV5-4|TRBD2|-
CASSGKRGGPDTQYF
TGTGCCAGCAGCGGAAAGCGGGGGGGCCCGGATACGCAGTATTTT
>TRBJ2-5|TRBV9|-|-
CASSVDGPFGTQETQYF
TGTGCCAGCAGCGTCGACGGCCCTTTCGGCACCCAAGAGACCCAGTACTTC
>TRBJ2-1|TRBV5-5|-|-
CASSPEGDYNEQFF
TGTGCCAGCAGCCCGGAGGGCGACTACAATGAGCAGTTCTTC
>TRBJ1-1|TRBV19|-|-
CASRRDISAFF
TGTGCCAGTAGGAGAGACATTTCGGCTTTCTTT
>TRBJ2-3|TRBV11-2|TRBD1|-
CASSAVPGQGSAADTQYF
TGTGCCAGCAGCGCCGTCCCGGGACAGGGTTCGGCGGCAGATACGCAGTATTTT
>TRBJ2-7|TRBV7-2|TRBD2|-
CASSLRTSGGDEQYF
TGTGCCAGCAGCTTGAGGACTAGCGGGGGGGACGAGCAGTACTTC
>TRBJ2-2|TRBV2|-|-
CASSEVIGTGELFF
TGTGCCAGCAGTGAAGTCATAGGCACCGGGGAGCTGTTTTTT
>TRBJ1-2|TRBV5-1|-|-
CASSPDPNYGYTF
TGCGCCAGCAGCCCTGACCCTAACTATGGCTACACCTTC
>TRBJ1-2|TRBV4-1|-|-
CASSSAGTTGFYGYTF
TGCGCCAGCAGCTCAGCTGGGACTACCGGCTTCTATGGCTACACCTTC
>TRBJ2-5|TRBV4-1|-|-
CASSQDIRFQETQYF
TGCGCCAGCAGCCAAGATATTAGATTTCAAGAGACCCAGTACTTC
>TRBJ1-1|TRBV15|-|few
CATSPKTGGVTEAFF
TGTGCCACCAGCCCTAAAACGGGTGGGGTCACTGAAGCTTTCTTT
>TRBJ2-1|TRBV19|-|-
CASSQMRSSYNEQFF
TGTGCCAGTAGCCAAATGAGGTCCAGCTACAATGAGCAGTTCTTC
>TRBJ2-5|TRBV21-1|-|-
CASSKKTGGVCKETQYF
TGTGCCAGCAGCAAAAAGACGGGCGGGGTGTGTAAAGAGACCCAGTACTTC
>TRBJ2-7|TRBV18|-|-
CASSLTVTSYEQYF
TGTGCCAGCTCACTTACAGTTACCTCCTACGAGCAGTACTTC
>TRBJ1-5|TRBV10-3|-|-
CAIGQNNQPQHF
TGTGCCATCGGACAGAACAATCAGCCCCAGCATTTT
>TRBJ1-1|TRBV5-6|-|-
CASSLAAKTEAFF
TGTGCCAGCAGCTTGGCCGCGAAGACTGAAGCTTTCTTT
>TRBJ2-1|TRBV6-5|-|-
CASSYLEGNEQFF
TGTGCCAGCAGTTACCTGGAGGGGAATGAGCAGTTCTTC
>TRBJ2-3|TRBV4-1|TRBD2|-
CASSQRDAGGPDTQYF
TGCGCCAGCAGCCAGAGGGACGCGGGGGGCCCAGATACGCAGTATTTT
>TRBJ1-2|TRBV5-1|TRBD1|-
CASSLEPGQSYGYTF
TGCGCCAGCAGCTTGGAGCCGGGACAGAGCTATGGCTACACCTTC
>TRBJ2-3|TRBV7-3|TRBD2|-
CASSPGTSADTQYF
TGTGCCAGCAGTCCCGGGACTAGCGCAGATACGCAGTATTTT
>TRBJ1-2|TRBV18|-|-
CASSPEQGWDGYTF
TGTGCCAGCTCACCAGAACAGGGATGGGATGGCTACACCTTC
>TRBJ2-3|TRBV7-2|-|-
CASSLYSTDTQYF
TGTGCCAGCAGCTTATACAGCACAGATACGCAGTATTTT
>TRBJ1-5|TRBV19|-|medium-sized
CASIRISRAQHF
TGTGCCAGTATACGAATCTCCCGGGCCCAGCATTTT
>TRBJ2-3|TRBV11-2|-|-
CASSFYVGSGTDTQYF
TGTGCCAGCAGCTTTTACGTAGGAAGTGGCACAGATACGCAGTATTTT
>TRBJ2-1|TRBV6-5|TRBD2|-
CASRGTGRQNEQFF
TGTGCCAGCAGGGGAACCGGGAGGCAGAATGAGCAGTTCTTC
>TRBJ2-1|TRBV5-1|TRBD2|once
CASSQHRGDYNEQFF
TGCGCCAGCAGCCAACACCGGGGGGACTACAATGAGCAGTTCTTC
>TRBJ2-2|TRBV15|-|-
CATSRDLVGGRVLFF
TGTGCCACCAGCAGAGACCTGGTGGGGGGGCGTGTGCTGTTTTTT
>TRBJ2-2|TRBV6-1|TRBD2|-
CASRMGGTTGELFF
TGTGCCAGCAGGATGGGGGGGACCACCGGGGAGCTGTTTTTT
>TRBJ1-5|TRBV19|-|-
CASSSGGSGNQPQHF
TGTGCCAGTTCATCCGGGGGAAGCGGGAATCAGCCCCAGCATTTT
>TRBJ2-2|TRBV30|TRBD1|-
CAWAGQGAGGELFF
TGTGCCTGGGCGGGACAGGGGGCCGGCGGGGAGCTGTTTTTT
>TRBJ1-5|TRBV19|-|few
CASSIGSQPQHF
TGTGCCAGTAGTATAGGGAGTCAGCCCCAGCATTTT
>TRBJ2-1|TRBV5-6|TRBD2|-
CASSEGIGLAGSNEQFF
TGTGCCAGCAGCGAGGGGATTGGACTAGCGGGGTCAAATGAGCAGTTCTTC
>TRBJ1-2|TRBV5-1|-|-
CASSLDGKLNYGYTF
TGCGCCAGCAGCTTGGACGGAAAGCTAAACTATGGCTACACCTTC
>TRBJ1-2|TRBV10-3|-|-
CAISEHGKGYTF
TGTGCCATCAGTGAGCATGGGAAGGGCTACACCTTC